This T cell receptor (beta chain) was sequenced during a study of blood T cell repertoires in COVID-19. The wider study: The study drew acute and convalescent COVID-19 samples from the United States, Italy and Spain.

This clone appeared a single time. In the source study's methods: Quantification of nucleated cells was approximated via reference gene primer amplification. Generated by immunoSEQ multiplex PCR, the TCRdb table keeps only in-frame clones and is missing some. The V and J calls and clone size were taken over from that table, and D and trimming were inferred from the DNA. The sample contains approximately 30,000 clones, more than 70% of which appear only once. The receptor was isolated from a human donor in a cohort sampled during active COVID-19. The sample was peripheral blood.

The CDR3 DNA reads TGTGCCAGCAGTCTGACAGGGTCAAACTCTGAAGCTTTCTTT. This sequence encodes CASSLTGSNSEAFF. The rearrangement uses TRBV7-3 and TRBJ1-1, with 7 bases fitting TRBD1. This CDR3 region has 14 residues. Germline V gives CDR1 SGHTA, CDR2 FQGTGA. With V trimmed by 6 bases and J by 6 bases, 10 bases remained unmatched.